These 12 T cell receptor beta chains were all obtained from the same sample, sequenced in a study of metastatic and nonmetastatic thyroid tumors. Ahead of thyroid surgery, no patient had received treatment of any kind. TCRdb reassembled clones from the PCR reads with MiXCR. There are about 38,000 clones in the sample; roughly 26% occur only once, and 9.6% lies in the top ten. Specimen: blood. These receptors all come from a female donor with papillary thyroid cancer or a benign thyroid nodule (not recorded which). Some clones in this sample may be carry-over from other donors' samples.

The chain employs TRBV7-8 and TRBJ2-7; 10 bases match TRBD1. The ends lost 5 bases at V and 6 bases at J; junction bases unmatched: 7. Germline V gives CDR1 SGHVS, CDR2 FQNEAQ. The CDR3 totals 14 residues. This CDR3 reads CASSPRDRGGEQYF. The CDR3 region has the DNA TGTGCCAGCAGCCCCCGGGACAGGGGCGGCGAGCAGTACTTC.

This clone was counted many times. The chain joins TRBV28 to TRBJ1-1; 9 bases line up with TRBD1. The germline V gene has CDR1 MDHEN and CDR2 SYDVKM. J was trimmed by 3 bases and V by 4 bases; bases with no gene match: 9. CDR3 size: 16 residues. Here the CDR3 DNA reads TGTGCCAGCAGTTCCCCCGGACAGGGGACTTACACTGAAGCTTTCTTT. Protein: CASSSPGQGTYTEAFF.

To note about this clone: An end of the junction does not agree with germline; a read error may underlie this. The rearrangement uses TRBV6-1 and TRBJ1-5; D gene unclear. The CDR3 is 14 amino acids. Per germline, CDR1 MNHNS and CDR2 SASEGT. The CDR3 loop reads CASSDGGNNQPQHF. The DNA of the CDR3 is TGCGCCAGCAGTGACGGAGGGAATAATCAGCCCCAGCATTTT.

At least ten counts were recorded for this clone. The V call is TRBV28, the J call TRBJ1-2; D remains unclear. CDR3 length: 14 residues. Trimming cost V 8 bases and J 6 bases, with 19 bases left between them. Per the germline V gene, CDR1 is MDHEN and CDR2 is SYDVKM. The CDR3 here is CASGRAPQADGYTF. As DNA, the CDR3 is TGTGCCAGCGGCCGGGCCCCCCAAGCAGATGGCTACACCTTC.

This clone was seen a few times. The CDR3 sequence: CASSGTGTGPLEQYF. The CDR3 coding sequence is TGTGCCAGCAGCGGAACGGGGACAGGACCCCTCGAGCAGTACTTC. This chain connects TRBV6-7 to TRBJ2-7, with 8 bases matching TRBD1. TRBV6-7 is classed as an ORF, of uncertain function. The J segment lost 6 bases and the V segment lost 6 bases, leaving 13 bases of the junction unmatched. The CDR3 covers 15 residues.

This clone showed up many times. The rearrangement uses TRBV5-1 and TRBJ2-7; D is perhaps TRBD1 or TRBD2 (6 bases each). CDR3 size: 14 residues. Between the trimmed V and J ends, which lost 4 bases and 5 bases, there was a span of 16 bases. Germline V gene sequence: CDR1 SGHRS, CDR2 YFSETQ. The CDR3 here is CASSPVGGFDEQYF. The CDR3 DNA reads TGCGCCAGCAGCCCGGTGGGGGGCTTCGACGAGCAGTACTTC.

The V gene is TRBV5-5, the J gene TRBJ1-1; D is perhaps TRBD1 (5 bases). From germline, CDR1 is SGHKS and CDR2 YYEKEE (reference sequence). The CDR3 is 14 amino acids. Trimming removed 6 bases at V and 7 bases at J, with 19 bases between. The CDR3: CASTYYGVQGEAFF. The DNA of the CDR3 is TGTGCCAGCACGTATTACGGGGTTCAGGGTGAAGCTTTCTTT. Based on the CDR3 plus reference TRBV5-5 and TRBJ1-1, the full variable domain is DAGVTQSPTHLIKTRGQQVTLRCSPISGHKSVSWYQQVLGQGPQFIFQYYEKEERGRGNFPDRFSARQFPNYSSELNVNALLLGDSALYLCASTYYGVQGEAFFGQGTRLTVV.

The chain combines TRBV5-1 with TRBJ1-5; tentative D call: TRBD1 (6 bases). There are 15 residues in the CDR3. The germline V gene has CDR1 SGHRS and CDR2 YFSETQ. Trimming took off 0 bases at V and 5 bases at J, with 12 bases between the two ends. The CDR3 reads CASSLAGQNYQPQHF. CDR3 bases: TGCGCCAGCAGCTTGGCGGGACAAAACTATCAGCCCCAGCATTTT.

This clone showed up many times. V usage is TRBV10-3 and J usage is TRBJ2-7, with 9 nucleotides matching TRBD1. CDR1 and CDR2 from the germline V gene are ENHRY and SYGVKD. The V and J ends lost 7 bases and 0 bases, in that order; junction bases with no gene match: 16. The CDR3 length is 18 residues. CDR3 DNA sequence: TGTGCCATCACGCCTGGACAGGGGACGGGGGCAAACTCCTACGAGCAGTACTTC. This encodes CAITPGQGTGANSYEQYF.

Of note for this clone: One end of the junction is discordant with germline, which a read error may explain. This chain joins TRBV6-4 and TRBJ1-2; D call uncertain. Germline CDR1 is MRHNA and CDR2 is SNTAGT. The CDR3 consists of 13 residues. Here the CDR3 DNA reads TGTGCCAGCAGTTACTCGATCAGCTATGGCTACACCTTC. Amino acids: CASSYSISYGYTF.

This clone was recorded many times. The CDR3 nucleotides read TGTGCCAGCAGCCAATCGGTTGTAGCGGCTTACGAGCAGTACTTC. Its protein is CASSQSVVAAYEQYF. This chain links TRBV3-1 with TRBJ2-7; D may be TRBD2 (6 bases). Trimming stripped 2 bases from V and 4 bases from J, with 15 bases between. The V gene's germline CDR1 is LGHDT and CDR2 YNNKEL (reference sequence). The CDR3 sequence is 15 residues long.

The chain recombines TRBV5-1 with TRBJ2-4; a weak D match, TRBD1 (6 bases). The J call may be wrong; the DNA end is better matched by TRBJ2-5. The CDR3 has 14 residues. Germline assignment: CDR1 SGHRS and CDR2 YFSETQ. The CDR3 here is CASSFTTQGETQYF. For the CDR3, the DNA is TGCGCCAGCAGCTTCACAACTCAGGGGGAGACCCAGTACTTC.